These 6 T cell receptor beta chains came from one sample sequenced in a study of T cells in tuberculosis. TCRdb's copy holds only in-frame clones and misses some; the assay was immunoSEQ multiplex PCR. The sample includes 35,000 to 50,000 clones, about 94% of them seen just once. Specimen: PBMCs. Receptors originate from a donor aged 10-29 years with latent tuberculosis or without tuberculosis infection. Some clones in this sample may be carry-over from other donors' samples.

The V and J genes are TRBV9 and TRBJ1-2; weak D call: TRBD1 (6 bases). CDR1 and CDR2 from the germline V gene are SGDLS and YYNGEE. This CDR3 spans 13 amino acids. The V and J ends lost 0 bases and 4 bases respectively, with 7 bases between them. The DNA of the CDR3 is TGTGCCAGCAGCGTAGAGGACAGCTATGGCTACACCTTC. It codes for CASSVEDSYGYTF.

This chain connects TRBV5-1 to TRBJ1-2, with TRBD1 identical over 7 bases. The V and J ends lost 2 bases and 2 bases, in that order; junction bases with no gene match: 0. The germline V gene has CDR1 SGHRS and CDR2 YFSETQ. The CDR3 runs to 13 residues. Written as DNA, the CDR3 is TGCGCCAGCAGCTTAGGGGGCAACTATGGCTACACCTTC. This codes for CASSLGGNYGYTF.

The V call is TRBV19, the J call TRBJ1-1; D perhaps matches TRBD1 (6 bases). This CDR3 is built from 15 residues. Looked up from germline, CDR1 is LNHDA and CDR2 is SQIVND (reference sequence). Trimming took 5 bases from V and 0 from J, leaving 13 bases between them. DNA of the CDR3: TGTGCCAGTAGTGTTACAGGGCCCATGAACACTGAAGCTTTCTTT. It encodes CASSVTGPMNTEAFF.

The V call is TRBV7-2, the J call TRBJ2-7; D gene uncertain. Germline CDR1 is SGHTA and CDR2 is FQGNSA. The CDR3 runs to 12 residues. Trimming cost V 1 base and J 9 bases, with 10 bases left between them. CDR3 loop: CASSLGQPRQYF. The CDR3 DNA follows: TGTGCCAGCAGCTTAGGCCAACCGAGGCAGTACTTC. Supplemented by reference TRBV7-2 and TRBJ2-7, the full variable domain reads GAGVSQSPSNKVTEKGKDVELRCDPISGHTALYWYRQSLGQGLEFLIYFQGNSAPDKSGLPSDRFSAERTGGSVSTLTIQRTQQEDSAVYLCASSLGQPRQYFGPGTRLTVT.

The rearrangement joins TRBV28 to TRBJ1-2; D is ambiguous. Germline loops: CDR1 MDHEN, CDR2 SYDVKM. CDR3 length: 13 amino acids. Trimming removed 3 bases from V and 7 bases from J, with 12 bases in between. The CDR3 DNA is TGTGCCAGCAGTTTCGGGGAGGGCGCTGGCTACACCTTC. Residues: CASSFGEGAGYTF.

The V and J genes are TRBV19 and TRBJ1-2, with 10 bases that match TRBD1. The CDR3 spans 16 residues. Germline-derived CDR1 and CDR2 are LNHDA and SQIVND (reference sequence). Trimming at V came to 3 bases and at J to 4 bases, leaving 8 bases not matched to a gene. The CDR3 loop is CASSIGGTGVVYGYTF. CDR3 coding DNA: TGTGCCAGTAGTATCGGAGGGACAGGGGTTGTCTATGGCTACACCTTC. The full variable domain, rest sourced from reference TRBV19 and TRBJ1-2, is DGGITQSPKYLFRKEGQNVTLSCEQNLNHDAMYWYRQDPGQGLRLIYYSQIVNDFQKGDIAEGYSVSREKKESFPLTVTSAQKNPTAFYLCASSIGGTGVVYGYTFGSGTRLTVV.